A single TCR beta chain is shown here with its context. Its antigen is currently unknown. The entry originates in a study of shared clonotypes between healthy human individuals. Study context: Per-donor plates numbered three CD4 naive, three CD4 memory, two CD8 naive and one CD8 memory.

Study observations and caveats: Sequencing of the sorted subsets was shown by rarefaction to be incomplete despite large depth. In contrast to clonotypes shared by all four donors, non-shared clonotypes had lower generation probabilities.

Data came from immunoSEQ multiplex PCR; TCRdb stores just in-frame clones and leaves some out. This sample has millions of clones; roughly nine tenths occur once, and the top ten carry around 0.14%. Germline loops: CDR1 SGHVS, CDR2 FQNEAQ. Trimming left V 4 bases short and J 7 bases short, with 14 bases between. There are 15 residues in the CDR3. This sequence joins TRBV7-8 and TRBJ1-6, with D tentatively TRBD1 (6 bases). The source is a man between 18 and 29 years old in good health. The sample taken for sequencing was naive CD4+ T cells sorted from blood. Subset denoted: CD45RA+ positively selected. The CDR3 protein is CASSSWTDLNSPLHF. The CDR3 coding sequence is TGTGCCAGCAGCTCCTGGACAGACCTCAATTCACCCCTCCACTTT.